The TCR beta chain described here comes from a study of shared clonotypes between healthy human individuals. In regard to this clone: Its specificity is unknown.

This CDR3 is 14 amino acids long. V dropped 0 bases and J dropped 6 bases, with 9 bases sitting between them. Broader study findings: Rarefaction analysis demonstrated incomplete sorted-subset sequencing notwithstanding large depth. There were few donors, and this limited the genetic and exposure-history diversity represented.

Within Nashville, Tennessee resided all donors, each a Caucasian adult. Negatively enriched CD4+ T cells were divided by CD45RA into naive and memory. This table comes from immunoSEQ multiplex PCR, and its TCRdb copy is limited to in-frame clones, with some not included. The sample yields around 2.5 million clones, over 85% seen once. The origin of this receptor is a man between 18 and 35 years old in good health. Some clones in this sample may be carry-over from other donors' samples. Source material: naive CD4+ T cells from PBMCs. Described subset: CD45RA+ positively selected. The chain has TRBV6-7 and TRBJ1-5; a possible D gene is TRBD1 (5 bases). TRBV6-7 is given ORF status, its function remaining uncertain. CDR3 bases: TGTGCCAGCAGTTACTCCGGGGGGGGTCAGCCCCAGCATTTT. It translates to CASSYSGGGQPQHF.